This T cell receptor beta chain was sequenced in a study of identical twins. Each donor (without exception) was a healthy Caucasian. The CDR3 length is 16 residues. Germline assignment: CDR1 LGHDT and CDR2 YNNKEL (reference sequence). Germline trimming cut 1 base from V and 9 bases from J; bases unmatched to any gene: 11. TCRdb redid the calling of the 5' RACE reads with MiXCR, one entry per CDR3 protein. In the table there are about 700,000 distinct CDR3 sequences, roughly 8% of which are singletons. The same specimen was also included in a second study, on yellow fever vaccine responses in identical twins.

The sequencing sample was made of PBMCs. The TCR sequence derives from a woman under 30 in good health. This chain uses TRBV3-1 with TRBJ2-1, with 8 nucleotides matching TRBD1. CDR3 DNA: TGTGCCAGCAGCCAAGTCAGCAGGGGGCGTGTGGGTGAGCAGTTCTTC. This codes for CASSQVSRGRVGEQFF.